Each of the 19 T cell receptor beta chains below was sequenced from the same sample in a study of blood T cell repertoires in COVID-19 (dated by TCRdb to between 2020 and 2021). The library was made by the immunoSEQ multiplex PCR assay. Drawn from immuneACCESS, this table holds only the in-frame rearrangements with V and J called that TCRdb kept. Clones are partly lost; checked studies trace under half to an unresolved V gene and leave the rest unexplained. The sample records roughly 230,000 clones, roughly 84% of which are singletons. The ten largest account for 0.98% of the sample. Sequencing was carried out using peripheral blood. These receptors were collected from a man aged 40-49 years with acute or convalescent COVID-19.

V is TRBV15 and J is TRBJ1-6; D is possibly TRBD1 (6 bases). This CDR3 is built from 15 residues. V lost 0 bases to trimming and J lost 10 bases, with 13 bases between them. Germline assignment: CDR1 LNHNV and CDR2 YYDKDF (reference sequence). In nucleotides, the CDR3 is TGTGCCACCAGCAGAGATGGGCAGGGGTGGTCACCCCTCCACTTT. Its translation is CATSRDGQGWSPLHF.

The CDR3 bases are TGTGCCAGCAGCCCTAGCGGGGTGAACACCGGGGAGCTGTTTTTT. Protein: CASSPSGVNTGELFF. This chain uses TRBV7-3 with TRBJ2-2; 9 bases are shared with TRBD2. There are 15 residues in the CDR3. CDR1 and CDR2 (germline): SGHTA, FQGTGA. The V and J ends lost 5 bases and 1 base, in that order; junction bases with no gene match: 2.

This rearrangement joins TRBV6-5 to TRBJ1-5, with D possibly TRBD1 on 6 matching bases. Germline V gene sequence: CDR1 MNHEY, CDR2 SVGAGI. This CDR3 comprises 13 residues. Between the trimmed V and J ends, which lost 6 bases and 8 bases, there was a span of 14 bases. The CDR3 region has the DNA TGTGCCAGCAGGAGGGACATAGGCGAGCCCCAGCATTTT. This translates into CASRRDIGEPQHF.

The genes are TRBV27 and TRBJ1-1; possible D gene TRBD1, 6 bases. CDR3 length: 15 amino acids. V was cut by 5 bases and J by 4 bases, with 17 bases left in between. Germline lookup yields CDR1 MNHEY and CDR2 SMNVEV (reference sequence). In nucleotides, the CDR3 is TGTGCCAGCAGTCCTTCTAGGGGGTACGGCACTGAAGCTTTCTTT. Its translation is CASSPSRGYGTEAFF.

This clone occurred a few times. The CDR3 protein is CASSLGGTHGTDTQYF. The DNA of the CDR3 is TGCGCCAGCAGCTTAGGCGGGACGCATGGCACAGATACGCAGTATTTT. The chain couples TRBV5-1 to TRBJ2-3, with D possibly being TRBD2 (6 bases). V was cut by 2 bases and J by 1 base, with 14 bases left in between. This CDR3 is built from 16 residues. CDR1 and CDR2 from the germline V gene are SGHRS and YFSETQ.

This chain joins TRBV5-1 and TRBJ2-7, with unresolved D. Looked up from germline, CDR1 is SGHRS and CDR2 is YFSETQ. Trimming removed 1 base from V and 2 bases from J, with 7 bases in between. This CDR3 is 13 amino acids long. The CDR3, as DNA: TGCGCCAGCAGCTTGTCCGTTGCCTACGAGCAGTACTTC. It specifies CASSLSVAYEQYF.

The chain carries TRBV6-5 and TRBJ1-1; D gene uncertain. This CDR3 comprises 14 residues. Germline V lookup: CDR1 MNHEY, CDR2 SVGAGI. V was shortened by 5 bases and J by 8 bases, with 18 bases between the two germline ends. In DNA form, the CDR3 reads TGTGCCAGCAGTCCCCTTTCGGGTAATATCGAAGCTTTCTTT. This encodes CASSPLSGNIEAFF.

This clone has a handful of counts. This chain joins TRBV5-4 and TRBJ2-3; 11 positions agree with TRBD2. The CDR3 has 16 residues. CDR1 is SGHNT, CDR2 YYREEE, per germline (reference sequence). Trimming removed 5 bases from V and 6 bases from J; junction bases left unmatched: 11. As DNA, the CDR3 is TGTGCCAGCAGAGCTCTAGCGGGGGGCAATCTCGATACGCAGTATTTT. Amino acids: CASRALAGGNLDTQYF.

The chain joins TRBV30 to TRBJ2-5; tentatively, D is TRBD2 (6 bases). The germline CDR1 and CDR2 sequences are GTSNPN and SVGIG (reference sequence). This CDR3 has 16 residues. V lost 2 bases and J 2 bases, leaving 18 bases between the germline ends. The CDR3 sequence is CAWSTGRWRGQETQYF. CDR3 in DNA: TGTGCCTGGAGTACGGGGCGTTGGAGGGGACAAGAGACCCAGTACTTC.

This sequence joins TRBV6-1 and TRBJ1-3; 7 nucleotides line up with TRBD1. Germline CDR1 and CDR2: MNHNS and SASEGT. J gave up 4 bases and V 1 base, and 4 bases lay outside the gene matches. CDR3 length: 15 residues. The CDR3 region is CASSEGGGGGNTIYF. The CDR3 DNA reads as TGTGCCAGCAGTGAAGGTGGAGGGGGCGGAAACACCATATATTTT.

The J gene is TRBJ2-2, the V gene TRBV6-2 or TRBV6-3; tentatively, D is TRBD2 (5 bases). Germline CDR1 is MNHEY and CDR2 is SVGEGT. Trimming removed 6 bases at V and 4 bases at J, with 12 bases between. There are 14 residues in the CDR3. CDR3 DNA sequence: TGTGCCAGCAGCCTACCTACTAGCACCGGGGAGCTGTTTTTT. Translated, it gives CASSLPTSTGELFF.

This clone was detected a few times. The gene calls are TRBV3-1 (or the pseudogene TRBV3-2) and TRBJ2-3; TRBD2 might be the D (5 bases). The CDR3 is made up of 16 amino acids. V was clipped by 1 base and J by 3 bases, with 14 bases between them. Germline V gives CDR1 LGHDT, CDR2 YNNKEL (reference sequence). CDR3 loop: CASSQGGDPNTDTQYF. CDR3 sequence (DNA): TGTGCCAGCAGCCAAGGGGGAGACCCTAATACAGATACGCAGTATTTT.

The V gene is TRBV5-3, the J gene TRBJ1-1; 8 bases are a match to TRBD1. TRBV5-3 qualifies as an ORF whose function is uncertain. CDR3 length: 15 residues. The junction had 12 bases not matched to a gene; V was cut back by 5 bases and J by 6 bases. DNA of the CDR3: TGTGCCAGAAGTTACAGGGGGAAGGGGGTTCCTGAAGCTTTCTTT. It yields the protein CARSYRGKGVPEAFF.

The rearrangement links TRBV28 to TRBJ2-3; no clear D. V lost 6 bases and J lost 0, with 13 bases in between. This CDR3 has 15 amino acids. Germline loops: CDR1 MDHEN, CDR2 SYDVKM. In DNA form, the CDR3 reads TGTGCCAGCAGCCTTCCGTGGCCTAGCACAGATACGCAGTATTTT. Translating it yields CASSLPWPSTDTQYF.

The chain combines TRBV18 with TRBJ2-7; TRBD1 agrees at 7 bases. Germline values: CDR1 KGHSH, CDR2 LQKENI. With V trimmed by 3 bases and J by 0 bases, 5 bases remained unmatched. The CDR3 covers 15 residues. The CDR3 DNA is TGTGCCAGCTCACCGGGCCGGGACAGCTCCTACGAGCAGTACTTC. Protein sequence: CASSPGRDSSYEQYF.

CDR3 residues: CASSLLVGSEKLFF. CDR3 DNA sequence: TGTGCCAGCAGCCTCCTGGTGGGCAGTGAAAAACTGTTTTTT. The V and J genes are TRBV3-1 (or the pseudogene TRBV3-2) and TRBJ1-4; D not certain. This CDR3 is 14 amino acids long. Germline CDR1 reads LGHDT; CDR2 reads YNNKEL (reference sequence). V was pared by 4 bases and J by 7 bases, with 13 bases between.

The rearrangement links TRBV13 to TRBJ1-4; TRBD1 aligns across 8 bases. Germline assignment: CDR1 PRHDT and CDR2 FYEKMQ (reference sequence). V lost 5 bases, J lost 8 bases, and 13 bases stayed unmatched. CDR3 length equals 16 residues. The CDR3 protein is CASSLWTGNSREKLFF. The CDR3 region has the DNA TGTGCCAGCAGCCTATGGACAGGGAATTCCAGGGAAAAACTGTTTTTT.

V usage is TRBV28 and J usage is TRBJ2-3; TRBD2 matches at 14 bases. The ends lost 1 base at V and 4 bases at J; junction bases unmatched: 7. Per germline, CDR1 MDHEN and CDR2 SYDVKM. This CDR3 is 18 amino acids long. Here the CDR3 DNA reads TGTGCCAGCAGTTTATTGGAGACTAGCGGGGGGGTTGCAGATACGCAGTATTTT. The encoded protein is CASSLLETSGGVADTQYF.

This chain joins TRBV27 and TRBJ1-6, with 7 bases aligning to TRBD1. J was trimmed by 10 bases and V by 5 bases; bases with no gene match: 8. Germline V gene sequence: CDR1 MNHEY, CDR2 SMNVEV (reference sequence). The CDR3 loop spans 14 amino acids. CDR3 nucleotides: TGTGCCAGCAGTCGACAGGGCGTAGACTCACCCCTCCACTTT. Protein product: CASSRQGVDSPLHF.